Below, one T cell receptor (beta chain) is given with its context. Its target is not known. TCRdb reprocessed the reads via MiXCR and lists one record per CDR3 protein. The sample lists roughly 990,000 distinct CDR3 sequences, roughly 30% occurring once. This record belongs to a study of T cell repertoires in cytomegalovirus infection. Regarding the study as a whole: Dominating the ex vivo response were HLA-C-restricted CMV-specific TCR beta clonotypes.

Germline CDR1 and CDR2: LGHNT and FRNRAP. The CDR3 runs 17 residues. The germline V and J ends were trimmed by 3 bases and 2 bases, with 17 bases remaining between them. The material sequenced was cultured CD8+ T cells from PBMCs, taken from culture after CMV antigen stimulation. The receptor was derived from a human donor in good health (CMV status not recorded). Some clones in this sample may be carry-over from other donors' samples. V gene TRBV12-5 combines with J gene TRBJ2-1; D is perhaps TRBD1 (6 bases). The CDR3 DNA is TGTGCTAGTGGTTTTATTGGGGGCCTATCCACCTACAATGAGCAGTTCTTC. It translates to CASGFIGGLSTYNEQFF.